This TCR beta chain is drawn from a study of T-cell memory formation after mild COVID-19. This clonotype appeared a few times. Its antigen is currently unknown. Trimming stripped 1 base from V and 3 bases from J, with 7 bases between. CDR1 and CDR2 (germline): MDHEN, SYDVKM. The CDR3 covers 14 residues. TCRdb re-analysed the 5' RACE reads in MiXCR, keeping a single row per CDR3 protein. The table lists fewer than 140,000 distinct CDR3 sequences, about 15% of them singletons. Study-wide results and caveats: Contracting clones from day 15 to 85 had balanced CD4/CD8; later expanders favoured CD4+. Within pre-infection memory, some responding clones were found, suggesting cross-reactive memory joined.

This receptor was identified in an adult woman who had mild COVID-19 (a few samples of this study predate the infection). Cell type and time point are not known. V usage is TRBV28 and J usage is TRBJ1-3; D remains ambiguous. Sequenced sample: PBMCs or a T cell subset sorted from them (not recorded which). The CDR3 coding sequence is TGTGCCAGCAGTTTATCTCGTGGTGGAAACACCATATATTTT. Its translation: CASSLSRGGNTIYF. The variable domain in full, completed from reference TRBV28 and TRBJ1-3, reads DVKVTQSSRYLVKRTGEKVFLECVQDMDHENMFWYRQDPGLGLRLIYFSYDVKMKEKGDIPEGYSVSREKKERFSLILESASTNQTSMYLCASSLSRGGNTIYFGEGSWLTVV.